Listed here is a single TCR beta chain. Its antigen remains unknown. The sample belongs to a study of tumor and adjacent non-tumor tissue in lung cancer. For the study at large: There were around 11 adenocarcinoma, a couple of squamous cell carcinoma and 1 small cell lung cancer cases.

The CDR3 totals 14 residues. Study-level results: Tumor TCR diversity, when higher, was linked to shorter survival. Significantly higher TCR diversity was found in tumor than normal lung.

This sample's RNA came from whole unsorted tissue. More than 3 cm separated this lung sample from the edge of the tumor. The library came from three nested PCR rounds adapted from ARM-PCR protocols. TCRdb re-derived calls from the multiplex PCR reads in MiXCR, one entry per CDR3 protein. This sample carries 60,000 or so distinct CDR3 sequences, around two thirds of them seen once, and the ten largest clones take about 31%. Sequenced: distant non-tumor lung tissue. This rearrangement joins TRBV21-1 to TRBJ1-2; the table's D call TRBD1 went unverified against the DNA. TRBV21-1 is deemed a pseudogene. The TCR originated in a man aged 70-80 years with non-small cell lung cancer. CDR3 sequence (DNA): TGTGCCAGCAGCAAAGTACAGGGGGCAAAGGGCTACACCTTC. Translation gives CASSKVQGAKGYTF.